This passage covers 28 T cell receptor beta chains from one sample sequenced in a study of blood T cell repertoires in COVID-19. The data were produced by immunoSEQ multiplex PCR, yet TCRdb's version contains in-frame clones alone and is incomplete. The repertoire includes 60,000 to 85,000 clones, around 83% of them detected once, and over 40% sits in the top ten. Input material: peripheral blood. These receptor sequences come from a man aged 80 or over with acute or convalescent COVID-19.

J is TRBJ2-6 and V is TRBV30, with D maybe TRBD1 (8 bases). CDR1 GTSNPN and CDR2 SVGIG come from the germline V gene (reference sequence). The CDR3 is made up of 15 amino acids. The V end was cut by 4 bases, the J end by 2 bases, with 12 bases between. The CDR3 DNA sequence: TGTGCCTGGAACAGGGGGGGCACTGGGGCCAACGTCCTGACTTTC. The encoded protein is CAWNRGGTGANVLTF.

V is TRBV10-1 and J is TRBJ1-1, with 9 bases that match TRBD1. Germline CDR1 WNHNN, CDR2 SYGVQD (reference sequence). V trimming: 5 bases; J trimming: 4 bases; junction bases outside the gene matches: 2. The CDR3 is 13 residues long. CDR3 amino acids: CASSSDRGTEAFF. In nucleotides, the CDR3 is TGCGCCAGCAGTTCGGACAGGGGCACTGAAGCTTTCTTT.

V is TRBV28 and J is TRBJ1-5; TRBD1 matches 9 bases. Germline V lookup: CDR1 MDHEN, CDR2 SYDVKM. The CDR3 sequence is 15 residues long. Losses at the gene ends were 9 bases for V and 4 bases for J; bases not matched to a gene: 10. The CDR3 loop is CASRQGGGENQPQHF. CDR3 DNA: TGTGCCAGTAGACAGGGGGGGGGCGAGAATCAGCCCCAGCATTTT.

This clone has only one observation. The V and J genes are TRBV15 and TRBJ2-1, with 7 bases that match TRBD1. CDR1 LNHNV and CDR2 YYDKDF come from the germline V gene (reference sequence). CDR3 length equals 15 residues. The V segment lost 4 bases and the J segment 4 bases; nucleotides outside the gene matches: 7. The CDR3 sequence: CATSKDRDPYNEQFF. The CDR3 coding sequence is TGTGCCACCAGCAAAGACAGGGATCCTTACAATGAGCAGTTCTTC.

The V and J genes are TRBV2 and TRBJ1-4, with 12 bases fitting TRBD1. CDR3 length: 15 amino acids. CDR1 and CDR2 from the germline V gene are SNHLY and FYNNEI. V shed 7 bases and J 7 bases; nucleotides not matched to a gene: 7. The DNA of the CDR3 is TGTGCCAGCACACCGGGGACAGGGGGCCGTGAAAAACTGTTTTTT. This translates into CASTPGTGGREKLFF. Variable domain in full (rest from reference TRBV2 and TRBJ1-4): EPEVTQTPSHQVTQMGQEVILRCVPISNHLYFYWYRQILGQKVEFLVSFYNNEISEKSEIFDDQFSVERPDGSNFTLKIRSTKLEDSAMYFCASTPGTGGREKLFFGSGTQLSVL.

The chain employs TRBV20-1 and TRBJ1-2; no clear D gene. V was clipped by 6 bases and J by 3 bases, with 8 bases between them. Germline V CDR1 and CDR2: DFQATT, SNEGSKA (reference sequence). This CDR3 is built from 11 residues. The DNA of the CDR3 is TGCAGTGCAAAGAGTGACTATGGCTACACCTTC. Protein product: CSAKSDYGYTF.

The chain links TRBV18 to TRBJ2-1; D is perhaps TRBD2 (5 bases). CDR1 is KGHSH and CDR2 is LQKENI in the germline V gene. This CDR3 has 15 residues. Trimming stripped 0 bases from V and 14 bases from J, with 20 bases between. CDR3 DNA: TGTGCCAGCTCACCACCGAATAGGGAAGGTAACGGGAAGTTCTTC. Its translation: CASSPPNREGNGKFF.

The V and J genes are TRBV7-9 and TRBJ1-3; the match to TRBD1 covers 7 bases. The CDR3 is made up of 15 amino acids. V lost 5 bases, J lost 5 bases, and 9 bases stayed unmatched. The germline CDR1 and CDR2 sequences are SEHNR and FQNEAQ (reference sequence). Here the CDR3 reads CASSLQGGRRNTIYF. The CDR3 nucleotides are TGTGCCAGCAGCCTACAAGGGGGCAGAAGAAACACCATATATTTT.

The chain links TRBV19 to TRBJ2-1; the D gene is possibly TRBD2 (6 bases). Trimming removed 7 bases from V and 7 bases from J, with 17 bases in between. Germline V gene data show CDR1 as LNHDA and CDR2 as SQIVND (reference sequence). The CDR3 loop spans 14 amino acids. CDR3: CASTPEGGRNEQFF. CDR3 DNA sequence: TGTGCCAGTACCCCCGAAGGAGGGCGGAATGAGCAGTTCTTC.

V gene TRBV7-6 combines with J gene TRBJ2-5, with 9 bases matching TRBD2. This CDR3 contains 15 residues. V shed 5 bases and J 6 bases; nucleotides not matched to a gene: 10. Germline CDR1 is SGHVS and CDR2 is FNYEAQ. The CDR3 reads CASSLLSGSGKTQYF. Here the CDR3 DNA reads TGTGCCAGCAGCCTACTTAGCGGGAGTGGAAAGACCCAGTACTTC.

The gene calls are TRBV18 and TRBJ1-1; 8 bases match TRBD1. The V gene's germline CDR1 is KGHSH and CDR2 LQKENI. The CDR3 has 13 residues. V shed 8 bases, J shed 7 bases, and the junction held 9 bases outside the gene matches. CDR3 loop: CASRTTGEGEAFF. CDR3 DNA: TGTGCCAGCAGAACGACAGGGGAGGGTGAAGCTTTCTTT.

J is TRBJ2-3 and V is TRBV7-2; 8 positions agree with TRBD2. This CDR3 contains 16 residues. Looked up from germline, CDR1 is SGHTA and CDR2 is FQGNSA. Trimming took 2 bases from V and 1 from J; bases not matched to a gene: 5. The CDR3, as DNA: TGTGCCAGCAGCTTACTATCGACTAGCGGCACAGATACGCAGTATTTT. This codes for CASSLLSTSGTDTQYF. The whole variable domain, filled in from reference TRBV7-2 and TRBJ2-3, reads GAGVSQSPSNKVTEKGKDVELRCDPISGHTALYWYRQSLGQGLEFLIYFQGNSAPDKSGLPSDRFSAERTGGSVSTLTIQRTQQEDSAVYLCASSLLSTSGTDTQYFGPGTRLTVL.

The rearrangement links TRBV30 to TRBJ2-3, with D maybe TRBD1 (6 bases). In germline, CDR1 is GTSNPN, CDR2 SVGIG (reference sequence). The CDR3 consists of 14 residues. Deletions cut 0 bases from V and 1 base from J, with 8 bases between. The CDR3 nucleotides read TGTGCCTGGAGTGTAGGGGGAGGCACAGATACGCAGTATTTT. This encodes CAWSVGGGTDTQYF. The full variable domain, rest sourced from reference TRBV30 and TRBJ2-3, is SQTIHQWPATLVQPVGSPLSLECTVEGTSNPNLYWYRQAAGRGLQLLFYSVGIGQISSEVPQNLSASRPQDRQFILSSKKLLLSDSGFYLCAWSVGGGTDTQYFGPGTRLTVL.

This rearrangement joins TRBV25-1 to TRBJ2-1; 9 bases are a match to TRBD2. In germline, CDR1 is MGHDK, CDR2 SYGVNS. Trimming removed 8 bases from V and 4 bases from J; junction bases left unmatched: 6. This CDR3 region has 14 residues. The CDR3 protein is CASLTSGPYNEQFF. CDR3 bases: TGTGCCAGCCTGACTAGCGGACCGTACAATGAGCAGTTCTTC.

V is TRBV3-1 (or the pseudogene TRBV3-2) and J is TRBJ2-2; TRBD2 aligns across 7 bases. Germline-derived CDR1 and CDR2 are LGHDT and YNNKEL (reference sequence). The CDR3 covers 15 residues. After removal of 4 bases from V and 5 bases from J, the junction contained 7 bases not matched to a gene. The CDR3 coding sequence is TGTGCCAGCAGCCTCAGGGAGGGGTTGACCGGGGAGCTGTTTTTT. It translates to CASSLREGLTGELFF.

This clone showed up just once. The rearrangement links TRBV18 to TRBJ1-5, with TRBD1 matching over 7 bases. Germline CDR1 is KGHSH and CDR2 is LQKENI. The CDR3 totals 16 residues. Trimming cost V 2 bases and J 7 bases; bases outside gene matches: 11. The CDR3 protein is CASSPGRGGASQPQHF. The DNA of the CDR3 is TGTGCCAGCTCACCAGGTCGAGGGGGCGCATCCCAGCCCCAGCATTTT.

This rearrangement joins TRBV24-1 to TRBJ2-1; 9 bases are a match to TRBD2. V gave up 4 bases and J gave up 6 bases; unmatched junction bases: 12. This CDR3 region has 17 residues. Germline lookup yields CDR1 KGHDR and CDR2 SFDVKD. The CDR3: CATSEASGVLSFNEQFF. The CDR3 DNA reads as TGTGCCACCAGTGAGGCTAGCGGGGTGCTATCGTTCAATGAGCAGTTCTTC.

This clone came up once. This chain connects TRBV2 to TRBJ1-4, with TRBD1 identical over 8 bases. Germline V lookup: CDR1 SNHLY, CDR2 FYNNEI. The CDR3 sequence is 14 residues long. Unmatched junction bases numbered 4, after V lost 5 bases and J lost 5 bases. In nucleotides, the CDR3 is TGTGCCAGCAGTTCGACAGGGGCAAATGAAAAACTGTTTTTT. Its protein product is CASSSTGANEKLFF. Combining the CDR3 with reference TRBV2 and TRBJ1-4 gives the whole variable domain EPEVTQTPSHQVTQMGQEVILRCVPISNHLYFYWYRQILGQKVEFLVSFYNNEISEKSEIFDDQFSVERPDGSNFTLKIRSTKLEDSAMYFCASSSTGANEKLFFGSGTQLSVL.

V gene TRBV18 combines with J gene TRBJ2-5, with TRBD1 matching 9 bases. V shed 2 bases and J 1 base; nucleotides not matched to a gene: 5. This CDR3 has 16 amino acids. Germline CDR1 reads KGHSH; CDR2 reads LQKENI. CDR3 sequence: CASSPAGTGTQETQYF. CDR3 coding DNA: TGTGCCAGCTCACCAGCGGGGACAGGGACCCAAGAGACCCAGTACTTC.

This chain joins TRBV28 and TRBJ1-4; no reliable D call. This CDR3 comprises 15 residues. CDR1 is MDHEN, CDR2 SYDVKM, per germline. Trimming left V 3 bases short and J 6 bases short, with 14 bases between. DNA of the CDR3: TGTGCCAGCAGTTTTGGCAGTGTACGGGATGAAAAACTGTTTTTT. It specifies CASSFGSVRDEKLFF.

V gene TRBV3-1 (or the pseudogene TRBV3-2) combines with J gene TRBJ1-2; TRBD1 agrees at 12 bases. The CDR3 runs 14 residues. Germline values: CDR1 LGHDT, CDR2 YNNKEL (reference sequence). The ends lost 1 base at V and 8 bases at J; junction bases unmatched: 2. The CDR3 coding sequence is TGTGCCAGCAGCCAAGGGGGGACAGGGGGCGGCTACACCTTC. This codes for CASSQGGTGGGYTF.

A few counts support this clone. The chain recombines TRBV5-6 with TRBJ2-7; a possible D gene is TRBD1 (5 bases). Germline CDR1 reads SGHDT; CDR2 reads YYEEEE. The CDR3 loop spans 14 amino acids. Trimming took off 0 bases at V and 2 bases at J, with 9 bases between the two ends. This chain's CDR3 is CASSLGQGAYEQYF. CDR3 DNA: TGTGCCAGCAGCTTGGGGCAGGGTGCCTACGAGCAGTACTTC.

The gene calls are TRBV5-1 and TRBJ2-5; D possibly corresponds to TRBD2 (6 bases). There are 14 residues in the CDR3. Germline-derived CDR1 and CDR2 are SGHRS and YFSETQ. The V end lost 4 bases, the J end lost 1 base, and 11 bases lay between the germline ends. In DNA, the CDR3 is TGCGCCAGCAGCCCGGGGGACTTCCAAGAGACCCAGTACTTC. Its translation is CASSPGDFQETQYF. The whole variable domain, remainder taken from reference TRBV5-1 and TRBJ2-5, is KAGVTQTPRYLIKTRGQQVTLSCSPISGHRSVSWYQQTPGQGLQFLFEYFSETQRNKGNFPGRFSGRQFSNSRSEMNVSTLELGDSALYLCASSPGDFQETQYFGPGTRLLVL.

The chain is built from TRBV2 and TRBJ1-5; D remains unclear. The CDR3 extends over 15 amino acids. V gave up 8 bases and J gave up 2 bases, with 16 bases separating them. Looked up from germline, CDR1 is SNHLY and CDR2 is FYNNEI. The chain's CDR3 is CASATEGSGNQPQHF. CDR3 bases: TGTGCCAGCGCGACCGAGGGATCGGGCAATCAGCCCCAGCATTTT.

The gene calls are TRBV7-9 and TRBJ1-2, with 7 positions matching TRBD1. The CDR3 is 13 residues long. Germline trimming cut 5 bases from V and 9 bases from J; bases unmatched to any gene: 9. Germline assignment: CDR1 SEHNR and CDR2 FQNEAQ (reference sequence). CDR3 nucleotide sequence: TGTGCCAGCAGCGCACTTACAGGGGATCGCTACACCTTC. It specifies CASSALTGDRYTF.

This clone was observed once. The chain recombines TRBV6-2 or TRBV6-3 with TRBJ2-6; 8 bases fit TRBD1. This CDR3 comprises 17 residues. V trimming: 5 bases; J trimming: 0 bases; junction bases outside the gene matches: 6. Looked up from germline, CDR1 is MNHEY and CDR2 is SVGEGT. This CDR3 reads CASSDRGAASGANVLTF. The CDR3 DNA follows: TGTGCCAGCAGTGACAGGGGCGCAGCCTCTGGGGCCAACGTCCTGACTTTC.

In its sample, this clone was seen once. The chain is built from TRBV4-3 and TRBJ2-1, with D possibly TRBD2 on 6 matching bases. In germline, CDR1 is LGHNA, CDR2 YSLEER. V lost 3 bases and J 9 bases, leaving 24 bases between the germline ends. CDR3 size: 17 residues. This chain's CDR3 is CASSQGFIIGRDLEQFF. CDR3 coding DNA: TGCGCCAGCAGCCAGGGTTTCATTATAGGGCGGGACCTTGAGCAGTTCTTC.

The chain couples TRBV10-1 to TRBJ2-7; 7 nucleotides line up with TRBD2. Trimming cost V 3 bases and J 6 bases; bases outside gene matches: 11. The germline V gene encodes CDR1 WNHNN and CDR2 SYGVQD (reference sequence). The CDR3 sequence is 15 residues long. The CDR3 here is CASSDRGVKRGEQYF. The CDR3, as DNA: TGCGCCAGCAGTGATCGGGGGGTGAAAAGGGGCGAGCAGTACTTC.